The present entry profiles one T cell receptor beta chain with its context. What it recognizes is unknown. Germline values: CDR1 SEHNR, CDR2 FQNEAQ (reference sequence). Deletions cut 3 bases from V and 10 bases from J, with 16 bases between. This CDR3 is built from 15 residues. This entry comes from a study of T-cell memory formation after mild COVID-19. Notes on the study in general: CD4+ contracting clones lay mainly in CM and EM, CD8+ ones in EMRA.

TCRdb called the 5' RACE reads again in MiXCR, with one record for every CDR3 protein. The sample holds about 160,000 distinct CDR3 sequences, about a third seen once. This sequence originates from an adult woman who had mild COVID-19 (a few samples of this study predate the infection). Cell type and time point are not known. This chain joins TRBV7-9 and TRBJ1-6; the D gene is possibly TRBD1 (5 bases). Input material: PBMCs or a T cell subset sorted from them (not recorded which). CDR3 nucleotides: TGTGCCAGCAGCTTGCTCATAGGGGAAGACTCACCCCTCCACTTT. This sequence encodes CASSLLIGEDSPLHF.